The T cell receptor (beta chain) described here comes from a study of T-cell memory formation after mild COVID-19 (dated by TCRdb to about 2021). Describing the broader study: TCR sequence clusters from the two donors were found to be largely donor specific. The cohort comprised two young, previously healthy adult volunteers, one female and one male. In two donors, T-cell clones that expanded and contracted after mild COVID-19 were followed by sequencing TCRalpha and TCRbeta repertoires longitudinally. Study-wide conclusions, independent of this receptor: Only a couple of mild cases were covered in the study, and larger cohorts including severe cases with pre-infection samples were considered necessary. From day 15 to 85, contracting clones showed balanced CD4/CD8 phenotypes, whereas a second wave of clones that expanded from day 15 to 37 leaned towards CD4+. Contracting CD4+ clones appeared mostly in the CM and EM memory subsets, whereas CD8+ clones were enriched in EMRA. Some responding clones were found in pre-infection memory, which suggests that pre-existing cross-reactive memory T cells took part in the SARS-CoV-2 response. Whether the second-wave clones peaking on day 37 were SARS-CoV-2 specific was not confirmed.

Concerning this clonotype itself: Its recognized antigen is unknown. Qualities for individual bases were not recorded, and no much larger clone is one base off.

The sequencer listed for this sample is Illumina NovaSeq 6000. TCRalpha and TCRbeta cDNA libraries were constructed by 5'RACE with constant-segment primers, with sample barcodes and unique molecular identifiers being introduced. RNA was extracted from every sample with Trizol reagent. Libraries were amplified in two PCR steps, with a second sample barcode and Illumina TruSeq adapters added in the second step. Sequencing of libraries was performed on an Illumina NovaSeq with 2 x 150 bp paired-end reads. The original methods were these. Demultiplexing of reads and collapsing into UMI-guided consensus sequences were performed with migec v1.2.7. Using mixcr v2.1.11, UMI consensuses were aligned to TRA and TRB V and J templates and then assembled into clonotypes. A clonotype was counted as expanded or contracted only when both edgeR and NoisET called the clonotype significant, with the noise models trained on biological replicates. For edgeR calls, the thresholds were a false discovery rate-adjusted p below 0.01 and a log2 fold-change of 1. PCA with hierarchical clustering of max-normalized trajectories of the 1000 most abundant clonotypes was used as exploratory dynamics analysis. Separately sequenced CD4+ and CD8+ repertoires were used to assign a CD4 or CD8 phenotype to each responding clone. TCRdb took the public reads, trimmed them with fastp at Q25, ran MiXCR for clone calling and kept in-frame beta chains. Each entry merges the rows of one CDR3 protein and shows their most common DNA and genes. In this record, the V and J calls reflect TCRdb's handling and not the investigators' own analysis. The sample records some 300,000 distinct CDR3 sequences, roughly 21% of which are singletons. The ten largest make up roughly 21% of the sample.

Ficoll-Paque density gradient centrifugation was the method used to isolate PBMCs. Sequencing was performed on PBMCs or a T cell subset sorted from them (not recorded which). The sequence was obtained from a man aged 18 to 29 who had mild COVID-19 (a few samples of this study predate the infection). The sample titles of this study are shuffled in the database, so cell type and time point are left out; the donor was told from shared clones.

The sequence in DNA is TGCGCCAGCAGCCTTGGGACTAGCGGGGGCCGGGAGACAGATACGCAGTATTTT. The resulting protein is CASSLGTSGGRETDTQYF. The chain uses TRBV4-1 and TRBJ2-3, with 14 junctional bases fitting TRBD2. Relative to germline, V is missing 4 bases and J is missing 3 bases, with 9 bases of the junction outside any gene match. CDR1 and CDR2, per the germline V gene, are MGHRA and YSYEKL. The CDR3, cysteine through phenylalanine, is 18 amino acids long. Just the 54-base CDR3 DNA is kept, in frame starting at base 1.